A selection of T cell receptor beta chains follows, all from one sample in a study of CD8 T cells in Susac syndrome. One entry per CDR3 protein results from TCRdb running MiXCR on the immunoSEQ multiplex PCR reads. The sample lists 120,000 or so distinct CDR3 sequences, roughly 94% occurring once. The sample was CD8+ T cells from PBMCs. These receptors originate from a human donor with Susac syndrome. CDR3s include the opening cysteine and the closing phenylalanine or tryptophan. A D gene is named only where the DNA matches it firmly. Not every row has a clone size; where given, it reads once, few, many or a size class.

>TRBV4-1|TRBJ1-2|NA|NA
CASSQEQGWGYTF
TGCGCCAGCAGCCAAGAACAGGGATGGGGCTACACCTTC
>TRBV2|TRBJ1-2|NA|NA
CASSEGPASGYTF
TGTGCCAGCAGTGAAGGCCCCGCGAGTGGCTACACCTTC
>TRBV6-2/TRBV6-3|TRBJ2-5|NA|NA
CASSLGLMKTQYF
TGTGCCAGCAGCCTGGGACTTATGAAGACCCAGTACTTC
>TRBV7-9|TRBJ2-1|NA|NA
CASSFEAQEQFF
TGTGCCAGCAGCTTTGAGGCTCAAGAGCAGTTCTTC
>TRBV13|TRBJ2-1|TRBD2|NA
CASSSLTSGGLHEQFF
TGTGCCAGCAGCTCCCTGACTAGCGGGGGGTTGCATGAGCAGTTCTTC
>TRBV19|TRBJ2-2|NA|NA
CASSWTTAGELFF
TGTGCCAGTAGTTGGACTACAGCCGGGGAGCTGTTTTTT
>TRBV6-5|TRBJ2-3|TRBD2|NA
CASSGTSGGTDTQYF
TGTGCCAGCAGTGGGACTAGCGGGGGCACAGATACGCAGTATTTT
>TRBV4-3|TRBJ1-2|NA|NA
CASSQGTSNYGYTF
TGCGCCAGCAGCCAAGGGACATCTAACTATGGCTACACCTTC
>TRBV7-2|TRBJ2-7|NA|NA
CASRRQGGYEQYF
TGTGCCAGCAGACGACAGGGAGGCTACGAGCAGTACTTC
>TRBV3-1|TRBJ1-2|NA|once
CASSPALGGNYGYTF
TGTGCCAGCAGCCCGGCCTTGGGGGGTAACTATGGCTACACCTTC
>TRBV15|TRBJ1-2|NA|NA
CATSIAGRAQLPYGYTF
TGTGCCACCAGCATTGCAGGGCGAGCACAACTCCCCTATGGCTACACCTTC
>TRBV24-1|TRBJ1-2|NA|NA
CATRVGEDGYTF
TGTGCCACCCGAGTCGGGGAGGATGGCTACACCTTC
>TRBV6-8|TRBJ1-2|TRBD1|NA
CASSYSRDRGHGYTF
TGTGCCAGCAGTTACTCGAGGGACAGGGGCCATGGCTACACCTTC
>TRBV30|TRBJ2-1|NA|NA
CAWSVNPDNEQFF
TGTGCCTGGAGTGTAAACCCCGACAATGAGCAGTTCTTC
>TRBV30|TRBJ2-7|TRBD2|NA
CAWSDVGTRTYEQYF
TGTGCCTGGAGTGATGTTGGGACTAGGACCTACGAGCAGTACTTC
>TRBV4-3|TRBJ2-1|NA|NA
CASSQDSGNNEQFF
TGCGCCAGCAGCCAAGATTCAGGGAACAATGAGCAGTTCTTC
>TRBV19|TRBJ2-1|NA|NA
CASSITFNTRSGGKFF
TGTGCCAGTAGTATAACGTTTAACACCCGCTCAGGGGGGAAGTTCTTC
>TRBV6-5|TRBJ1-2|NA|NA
CASRGLGNLGGYTF
TGTGCCAGCAGAGGTTTAGGGAATCTAGGTGGCTACACCTTC
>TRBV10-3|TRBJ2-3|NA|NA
CAIQRDSASTDTQYF
TGTGCCATCCAAAGGGATAGCGCGAGCACAGATACGCAGTATTTT
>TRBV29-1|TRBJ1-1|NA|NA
CSVEDWQGAWVGTEAFF
TGCAGCGTTGAAGATTGGCAGGGTGCGTGGGTAGGCACTGAAGCTTTCTTT
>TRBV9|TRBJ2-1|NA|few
CASSEGNEQFF
TGTGCCAGCAGCGAGGGGAATGAGCAGTTCTTC
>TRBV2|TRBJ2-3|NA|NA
CASSESRGDTQYF
TGTGCCAGCAGTGAATCTAGGGGAGATACGCAGTATTTT
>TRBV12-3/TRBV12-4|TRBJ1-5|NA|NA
CASSRTGYQPQHF
TGTGCCAGCAGTCGTACAGGGTACCAGCCCCAGCATTTT
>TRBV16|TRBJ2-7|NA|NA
CASSQDAFGGYWYEQYF
TGTGCCAGCAGCCAAGATGCCTTCGGTGGGTACTGGTACGAGCAGTACTTC
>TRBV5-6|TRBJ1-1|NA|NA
CASRGTLPNTEAFF
TGTGCCAGCAGGGGGACCCTCCCAAACACTGAAGCTTTCTTT
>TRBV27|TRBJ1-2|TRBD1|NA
CASLPLGQGRSLGTF
TGTGCCAGCCTTCCGTTAGGACAGGGGAGATCCCTCGGCACCTTC
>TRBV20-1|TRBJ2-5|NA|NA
CSARDMAGRRPLQETQYF
TGCAGTGCTAGAGATATGGCGGGGCGTCGTCCCCTCCAAGAGACCCAGTACTTC
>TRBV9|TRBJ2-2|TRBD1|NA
CASSVGGGGNTGELFF
TGTGCCAGCAGCGTAGGAGGGGGCGGGAACACCGGGGAGCTGTTTTTT
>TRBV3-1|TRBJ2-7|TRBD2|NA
CASSQGLTYEQYF
TGTGCCAGCAGCCAGGGACTAACCTACGAGCAGTACTTC
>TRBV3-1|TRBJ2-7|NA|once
CASSQGKGSYEQYF
TGTGCCAGCAGCCAAGGTAAGGGATCCTACGAGCAGTACTTC
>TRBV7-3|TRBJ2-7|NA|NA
CASSLTPRGGANEQYF
TGTGCCAGCAGCTTAACCCCTCGTGGGGGGGCCAACGAGCAGTACTTC
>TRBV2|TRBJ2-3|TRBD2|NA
CASSRASGGPRDTQYF
TGTGCCAGCAGTCGGGCCAGCGGGGGGCCCAGGGATACGCAGTATTTT
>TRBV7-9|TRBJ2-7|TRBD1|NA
CASSTTGAFYEQYF
TGTGCCAGCAGCACGACAGGGGCCTTCTACGAGCAGTACTTC
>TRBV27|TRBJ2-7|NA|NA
CATQRGDTYEQYF
TGTGCCACCCAACGAGGGGATACCTACGAGCAGTACTTC
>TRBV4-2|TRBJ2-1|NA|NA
CASSQEEQILYNEQFF
TGTGCCAGCAGCCAAGAGGAACAGATCCTTTACAATGAGCAGTTCTTC
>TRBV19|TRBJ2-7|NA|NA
CASSIAAPYEQYF
TGTGCCAGTAGTATAGCAGCCCCCTACGAGCAGTACTTC
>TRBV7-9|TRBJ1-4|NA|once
CASSTGGGLDFKLFF
TGTGCCAGCAGCACCGGTGGGGGTTTGGATTTCAAACTGTTTTTT
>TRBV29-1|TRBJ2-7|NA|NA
CSVEGASPYEQYF
TGCAGCGTTGAAGGGGCGTCTCCGTACGAGCAGTACTTC
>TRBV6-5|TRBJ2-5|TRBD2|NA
CASSYSGGTQETQYF
TGTGCCAGCAGTTACAGCGGGGGGACGCAAGAGACCCAGTACTTC
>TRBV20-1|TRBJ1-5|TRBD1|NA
CSAKGQGSNQPQHF
TGCAGTGCTAAGGGACAGGGGAGCAATCAGCCCCAGCATTTT
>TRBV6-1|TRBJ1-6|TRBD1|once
CASSPGTGGPNNSPLHF
TGTGCCAGCAGCCCCGGGACAGGGGGGCCCAACAATTCACCCCTCCACTTT
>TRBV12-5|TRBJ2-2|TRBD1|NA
CASGLRQGAGTGELFF
TGTGCTAGTGGTTTACGGCAGGGGGCGGGCACCGGGGAGCTGTTTTTT
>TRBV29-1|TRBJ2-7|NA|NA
CSAEVGDNTYEQYF
TGCAGCGCCGAGGTGGGGGACAACACCTACGAGCAGTACTTC
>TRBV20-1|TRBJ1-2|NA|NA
CSATTGLSYGYTF
TGCAGTGCTACGACAGGTTTAAGCTATGGCTACACCTTC
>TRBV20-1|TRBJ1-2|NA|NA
CSALMGYYGYTF
TGCAGTGCCCTAATGGGGTACTATGGCTACACCTTC
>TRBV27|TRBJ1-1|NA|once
CASSLAGRNTEAFF
TGTGCCAGCAGTTTAGCAGGGAGGAACACTGAAGCTTTCTTT
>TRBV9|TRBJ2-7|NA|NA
CASSPAGTNNEQYF
TGTGCCAGCAGCCCGGCCGGGACAAACAACGAGCAGTACTTC
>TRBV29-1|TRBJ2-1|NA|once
CSVAGQYNEQFF
TGCAGCGTTGCGGGGCAGTACAATGAGCAGTTCTTC
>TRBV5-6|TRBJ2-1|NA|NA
CASSLARLFNEQFF
TGTGCCAGCAGCTTGGCCCGTTTGTTCAATGAGCAGTTCTTC
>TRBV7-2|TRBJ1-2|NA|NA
CARPAARYGYTF
TGTGCCAGGCCCGCGGCCCGCTATGGCTACACCTTC
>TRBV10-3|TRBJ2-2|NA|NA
CAISDGGTTGELFF
TGTGCCATCAGTGACGGGGGAACGACCGGGGAGCTGTTTTTT
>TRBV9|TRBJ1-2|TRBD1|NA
CASSASGSTGPNYGYTF
TGTGCCAGCAGCGCCTCAGGATCGACAGGGCCTAACTATGGCTACACCTTC
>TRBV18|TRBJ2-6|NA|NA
CASSQGQNYSGANVLTF
TGTGCCAGCTCACAGGGGCAGAATTACTCTGGGGCCAACGTCCTGACTTTC
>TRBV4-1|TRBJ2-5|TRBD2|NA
CASSQAGLAGGETQYF
TGCGCCAGCAGCCAAGCGGGACTAGCGGGGGGTGAGACCCAGTACTTC
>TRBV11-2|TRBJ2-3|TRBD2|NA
CASSLALGLAGGGTDTQYF
TGTGCCAGCAGCTTAGCCCTCGGACTAGCGGGGGGGGGCACAGATACGCAGTATTTT